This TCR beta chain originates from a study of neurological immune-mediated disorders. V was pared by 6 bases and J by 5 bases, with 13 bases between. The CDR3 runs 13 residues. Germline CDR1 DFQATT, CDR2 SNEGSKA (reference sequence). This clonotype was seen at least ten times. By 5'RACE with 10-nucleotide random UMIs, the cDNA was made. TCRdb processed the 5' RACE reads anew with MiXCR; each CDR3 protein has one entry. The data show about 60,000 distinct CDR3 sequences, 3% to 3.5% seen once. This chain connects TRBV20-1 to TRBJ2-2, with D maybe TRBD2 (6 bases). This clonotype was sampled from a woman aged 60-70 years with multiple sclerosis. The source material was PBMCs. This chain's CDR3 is CSAPGSGTGELFF. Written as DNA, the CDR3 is TGCAGTGCCCCCGGGAGTGGTACCGGGGAGCTGTTTTTT.